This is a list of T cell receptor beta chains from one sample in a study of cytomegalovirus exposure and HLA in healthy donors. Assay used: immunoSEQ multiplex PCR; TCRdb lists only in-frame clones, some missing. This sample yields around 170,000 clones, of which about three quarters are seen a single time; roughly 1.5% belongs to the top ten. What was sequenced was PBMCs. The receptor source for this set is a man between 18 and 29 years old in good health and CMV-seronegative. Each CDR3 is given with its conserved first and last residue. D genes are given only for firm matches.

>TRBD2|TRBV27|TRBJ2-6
CASTGGGLVLGANVLTF
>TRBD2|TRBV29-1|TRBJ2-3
CSVRWASGSLSDTQYF
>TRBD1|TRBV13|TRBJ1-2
CASSSGTGTGYGYTF
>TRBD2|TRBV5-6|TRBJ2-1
CASSWGGGSEQFF
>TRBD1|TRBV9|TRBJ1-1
CASSVGQRSSMNTEAFF
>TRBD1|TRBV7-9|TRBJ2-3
CASSGQGRADTQYF
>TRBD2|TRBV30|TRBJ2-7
CAWRVPGTKTYEQYF
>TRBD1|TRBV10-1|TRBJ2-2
CASRVHRGQTGELFF
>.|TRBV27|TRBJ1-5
CASRSGTFNQPQHF
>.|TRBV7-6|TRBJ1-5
CASSLEEGVQPQHF
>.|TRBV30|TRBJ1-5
CAWSRDHSNQPQHF
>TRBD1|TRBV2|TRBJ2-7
CASNWDRTYEQYF
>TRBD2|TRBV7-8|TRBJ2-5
CASSWGRLAGVEETQYF
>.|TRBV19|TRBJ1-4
CASSQQLRGEKLFF
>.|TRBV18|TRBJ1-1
CASSPDRANTEAFF
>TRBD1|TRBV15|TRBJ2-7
CATSRDLGTGDYEQYF
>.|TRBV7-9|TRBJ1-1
CASSSRWSSDTEAFF
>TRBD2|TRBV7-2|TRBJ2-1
CASLQRGPGNEQFF
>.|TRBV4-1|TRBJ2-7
CASSQDWPAGWSYEQYF
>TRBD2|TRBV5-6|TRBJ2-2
CASSFLGGGDDGELFF
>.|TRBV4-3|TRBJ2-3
CASSLGGRSVTDTQYF
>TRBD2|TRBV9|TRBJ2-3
CASSPRASGKDTQYF
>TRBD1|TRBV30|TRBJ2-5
CASDRGLRLKETQYF
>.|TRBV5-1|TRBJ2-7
CASSSGVGHYEQYF
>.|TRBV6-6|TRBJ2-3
CASSFQGPDTQYF
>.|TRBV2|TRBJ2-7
CASGSEEAGNSYEQYF
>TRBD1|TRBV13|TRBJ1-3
CASSLGKGAISGNTIYF
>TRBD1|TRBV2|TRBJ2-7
CASKPRDREYEQYF
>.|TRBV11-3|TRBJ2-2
CASSPRRSLRPGELFF
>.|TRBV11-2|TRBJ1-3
CASSLTSHSGNTIYF
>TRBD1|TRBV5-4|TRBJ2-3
CASSLDRGAHTDTQYF
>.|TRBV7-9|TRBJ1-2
CASSRAVATGGYTF
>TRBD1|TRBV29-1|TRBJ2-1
CSVWDRGYNEQFF
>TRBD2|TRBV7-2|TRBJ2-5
CASSSPRGSGETQYF
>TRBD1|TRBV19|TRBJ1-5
CASSTQAGGRNQPQHF
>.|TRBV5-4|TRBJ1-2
CASSPPGGRHGYTF
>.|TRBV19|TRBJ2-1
CASSGGMYNEQFF
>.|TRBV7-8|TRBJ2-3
CASSGSTDTQYF
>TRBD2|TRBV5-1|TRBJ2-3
CASSPQTSSTDTQYF
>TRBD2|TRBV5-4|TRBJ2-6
CASSPEGTRRSGANVLTF
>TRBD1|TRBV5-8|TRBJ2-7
CASSTGQGPSYEQYF
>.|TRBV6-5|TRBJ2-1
CASSYKRGIGRNEQFF
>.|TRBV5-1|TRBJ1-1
CASSLGLRGLNTEAFF
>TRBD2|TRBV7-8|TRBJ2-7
CASSLSSGRDFSYEQYF
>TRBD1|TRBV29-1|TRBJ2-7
CSVRPGQGGNEQYF
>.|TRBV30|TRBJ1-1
CAWSSDRNTEAFF